The 27 T cell receptor beta chains reported below all come from one sample, sequenced in a study of CD8 T cells in Susac syndrome. An amount of RNA that ranged from about 0.45 to 1 ug was reverse transcribed with random hexamers. TCRdb independently ran MiXCR on the immunoSEQ multiplex PCR reads; one entry per CDR3 protein. The sample lists around 110,000 distinct CDR3 sequences; 90% to 95% were seen once. The sequenced sample was CD8+ T cells from PBMCs. These receptors originate from a human donor with Susac syndrome.

The J gene is TRBJ2-7, the V gene TRBV29-1; 7 nucleotides match TRBD2. J lost 5 bases, V lost 5 bases, and 15 bases had no gene match. Per the germline V gene, CDR1 is SQVTM and CDR2 is ANQGSEA. The CDR3 has 15 amino acids. CDR3 loop: CSVNPSAAGRDEQYF. Written as DNA, the CDR3 is TGCAGCGTTAACCCTTCGGCGGCGGGGAGGGACGAGCAGTACTTC.

This clonotype was seen once. The V gene is TRBV6-2 or TRBV6-3, the J gene TRBJ2-5; 7 bases line up with TRBD2. This CDR3 has 16 amino acids. Germline values: CDR1 MNHEY, CDR2 SVGEGT. With 2 bases clipped from V and 4 bases from J, the junction kept 10 bases outside the gene matches. In nucleotides, the CDR3 is TGTGCCAGCAGTTACCCCGGACTAGGAGACTCAGAGACCCAGTACTTC. Encoded protein: CASSYPGLGDSETQYF.

V is TRBV9 and J is TRBJ2-7; TRBD2 matches 7 bases. CDR1 and CDR2 (germline): SGDLS, YYNGEE. Germline trimming cut 0 bases from V and 1 base from J; bases unmatched to any gene: 4. The CDR3 consists of 15 residues. This CDR3 is CASSVDGTTSYEQYF. The CDR3 DNA reads as TGTGCCAGCAGCGTAGATGGGACTACATCCTACGAGCAGTACTTC. The full variable domain, completed using reference TRBV9 and TRBJ2-7, is DSGVTQTPKHLITATGQRVTLRCSPRSGDLSVYWYQQSLDQGLQFLIQYYNGEERAKGNILERFSAQQFPDLHSELNLSSLELGDSALYFCASSVDGTTSYEQYFGPGTRLTVT.

The chain uses TRBV3-1 and TRBJ2-1; possibly TRBD1 for D (7 bases). Germline V gene sequence: CDR1 LGHDT, CDR2 YNNKEL (reference sequence). Deletions cut 4 bases from V and 1 base from J, with 14 bases between. CDR3 length: 16 amino acids. Written as DNA, the CDR3 is TGTGCCAGCAGCCCCCCAGGGGGGCTATCCTACAATGAGCAGTTCTTC. Protein product: CASSPPGGLSYNEQFF.

The chain couples TRBV4-1 to TRBJ2-5, with D hard to call. This CDR3 is built from 12 residues. V lost 0 bases to trimming and J lost 6 bases, with 5 bases between them. Germline CDR1 and CDR2: MGHRA and YSYEKL. The DNA of the CDR3 is TGCGCCAGCAGCCAAGATTTGAAGACCCAGTACTTC. Its translation is CASSQDLKTQYF.

This chain links TRBV25-1 with TRBJ1-1, with unresolved D. V lost 8 bases and J lost 7, with 11 bases in between. The CDR3 covers 11 residues. Germline lookup yields CDR1 MGHDK and CDR2 SYGVNS. The CDR3 spells CASSSTGEAFF. CDR3 DNA sequence: TGTGCCAGCTCCTCAACTGGTGAAGCTTTCTTT. Full variable domain (rest looked up from reference TRBV25-1 and TRBJ1-1): EADIYQTPRYLVIGTGKKITLECSQTMGHDKMYWYQQDPGMELHLIHYSYGVNSTEKGDLSSESTVSRIRTEHFPLTLESARPSHTSQYLCASSSTGEAFFGQGTRLTVV.

This sequence joins TRBV5-6 and TRBJ1-5; the D is unclear. Trimming left V 1 base short and J 7 bases short, with 15 bases between. Germline CDR1 and CDR2: SGHDT and YYEEEE. The CDR3 runs to 15 residues. CDR3 protein: CASSLSGQNVQPQHF. For the CDR3, the DNA is TGTGCCAGCAGCTTGAGTGGTCAGAACGTCCAGCCCCAGCATTTT.

The genes are TRBV29-1 and TRBJ1-1, with D uncertain. V was pared by 4 bases and J by 2 bases, with 8 bases between. CDR3 length: 12 residues. Germline values: CDR1 SQVTM, CDR2 ANQGSEA. The CDR3 loop reads CSVGAGNTEAFF. For the CDR3, the DNA is TGCAGCGTTGGAGCCGGAAACACTGAAGCTTTCTTT.

The chain couples TRBV25-1 to TRBJ2-5; 8 nucleotides agree with TRBD1. J lost 4 bases, V lost 0 bases, and 1 base had no gene match. The CDR3 has 14 amino acids. CDR1 and CDR2 (germline): MGHDK, SYGVNS. The CDR3 is CASSEYDRGETQYF. The CDR3 nucleotides are TGTGCCAGCAGTGAATATGACAGGGGAGAGACCCAGTACTTC. Full variable domain (remainder filled in from reference TRBV25-1 and TRBJ2-5): EADIYQTPRYLVIGTGKKITLECSQTMGHDKMYWYQQDPGMELHLIHYSYGVNSTEKGDLSSESTVSRIRTEHFPLTLESARPSHTSQYLCASSEYDRGETQYFGPGTRLLVL.

The rearrangement links TRBV5-6 to TRBJ2-1, with D uncertain. V shed 0 bases and J shed 4 bases, with 11 bases lying between them. The germline gives CDR1 SGHDT, CDR2 YYEEEE. The CDR3 runs 15 residues. In DNA, the CDR3 is TGTGCCAGCAGCTTGGGACCGCGAAATTACAATGAGCAGTTCTTC. This encodes CASSLGPRNYNEQFF.

The chain combines TRBV4-1 with TRBJ2-7; TRBD1 might be the D (5 bases). Trimming left V 1 base short and J 6 bases short, with 19 bases between. Germline values: CDR1 MGHRA, CDR2 YSYEKL. The CDR3 consists of 16 residues. CDR3 coding DNA: TGCGCCAGCAGCCAAGGAAGGGGCCATATGGACGCCGAGCAGTACTTC. The encoded protein is CASSQGRGHMDAEQYF.

CDR3 loop: CSARTGVGGYTF. CDR3 DNA sequence: TGCAGTGCTAGGACAGGGGTGGGTGGCTACACCTTC. The chain links TRBV20-1 to TRBJ1-2; 8 positions agree with TRBD1. CDR1 and CDR2 from the germline V gene are DFQATT and SNEGSKA (reference sequence). The ends lost 3 bases at V and 7 bases at J; junction bases unmatched: 4. This CDR3 region has 12 residues.

The V call is TRBV4-2, the J call TRBJ2-1, with D possibly called TRBD1 or TRBD2 (6 bases each). CDR1 is LGHNA and CDR2 is YNFKEQ in the germline V gene. Trimming removed 3 bases at V and 1 base at J, with 19 bases between. The CDR3 has 18 residues. CDR3: CASSQRPPGAGSYNEQFF. The CDR3 nucleotides are TGTGCCAGCAGCCAGCGACCACCGGGGGCTGGTTCCTACAATGAGCAGTTCTTC.

The CDR3 sequence is CASSWTGGRNEQFF. The CDR3 DNA follows: TGCGCCAGCAGCTGGACAGGGGGGCGAAATGAGCAGTTCTTC. The chain couples TRBV5-1 to TRBJ2-1; TRBD1 matches 10 bases. J lost 7 bases, V lost 3 bases, and 4 bases had no gene match. This CDR3 contains 14 residues. Per the germline V gene, CDR1 is SGHRS and CDR2 is YFSETQ.

The CDR3 sequence: CASSPPGGLTDTQYF. Here the CDR3 DNA reads TGTGCCAGCAGCCCCCCGGGCGGCCTCACAGATACGCAGTATTTT. This chain connects TRBV7-9 to TRBJ2-3; D is ambiguous. The V gene's germline CDR1 is SEHNR and CDR2 FQNEAQ (reference sequence). The V end lost 5 bases, the J end lost 2 bases, and 14 bases lay between the germline ends. The CDR3 sequence is 15 residues long.

CDR3 sequence: CASPGGGTDTQYF. In nucleotides, the CDR3 is TGTGCCAGCCCAGGGGGGGGAACAGATACGCAGTATTTT. The chain combines TRBV2 with TRBJ2-3; D is perhaps TRBD1 or TRBD2 (7 bases each). V dropped 8 bases and J dropped 3 bases, with 12 bases sitting between them. The CDR3 has 13 amino acids. Germline CDR1 reads SNHLY; CDR2 reads FYNNEI.

J is TRBJ2-1 and V is TRBV4-3, with 9 nucleotides matching TRBD2. Trimming at V came to 4 bases and at J to 8 bases, leaving 9 bases not matched to a gene. The V gene's germline CDR1 is LGHNA and CDR2 YSLEER. CDR3 length equals 15 residues. The CDR3 spells CASSPGAGGSYEQFF. The CDR3 bases are TGCGCCAGCAGCCCTGGAGCGGGGGGCTCTTATGAGCAGTTCTTC.

J is TRBJ2-7 and V is TRBV6-5; 9 nucleotides match TRBD2. Trimming removed 6 bases from V and 5 bases from J; junction bases left unmatched: 8. This CDR3 spans 14 amino acids. The germline V gene encodes CDR1 MNHEY and CDR2 SVGAGI. CDR3 region: CASSLGGGANEQYF. The CDR3 region has the DNA TGTGCCAGCAGCCTCGGCGGGGGGGCCAACGAGCAGTACTTC.

The CDR3 DNA sequence: TGTGCCAGCACCTGGACAGGGGGCGGGCAAGAGACCCAGTACTTC. Residues: CASTWTGGGQETQYF. This chain connects TRBV9 to TRBJ2-5; 11 bases align to TRBD1. From germline, CDR1 is SGDLS and CDR2 YYNGEE. This CDR3 is built from 15 residues. The V and J ends lost 6 bases and 2 bases, in that order; junction bases with no gene match: 6.

The rearrangement joins TRBV20-1 to TRBJ2-7, with D tentatively TRBD2 (6 bases). Germline lookup yields CDR1 DFQATT and CDR2 SNEGSKA (reference sequence). V lost 6 bases, J lost 3 bases, and 18 bases lay in between. The CDR3 runs to 14 residues. CDR3 sequence (DNA): TGCAGTGCAACCGACATGATGGGGGGCTACGAGCAGTACTTC. This encodes CSATDMMGGYEQYF.

This clonotype was detected only once. The chain couples TRBV27 to TRBJ1-4; D ambiguous. The CDR3 runs to 13 residues. Germline V gene lookup returns CDR1 MNHEY and CDR2 SMNVEV (reference sequence). With 9 bases removed from V and 2 bases from J, the gap between germline ends came to 10 bases. The CDR3 sequence: CASAPLTNEKLFF. In DNA form, the CDR3 reads TGTGCCAGTGCCCCCCTGACTAATGAAAAACTGTTTTTT.

This clonotype is a singleton in its sample. The chain combines TRBV4-1 with TRBJ2-7; a possible D gene is TRBD1 (5 bases). V dropped 1 base and J dropped 2 bases, with 9 bases sitting between them. The CDR3 totals 14 residues. The germline gives CDR1 MGHRA, CDR2 YSYEKL. CDR3 residues: CASSQVQGPYEQYF. The CDR3 DNA follows: TGCGCCAGCAGCCAAGTCCAGGGTCCCTACGAGCAGTACTTC.

The chain uses TRBV10-3 and TRBJ1-1; D gene unclear. CDR1 is ENHRY, CDR2 SYGVKD, per germline. CDR3 length equals 15 residues. Trimming removed 3 bases at V and 0 bases at J, with 11 bases between. The DNA for the CDR3 is TGTGCCATCAGTGAAGGGAGTCTCGTGAACACTGAAGCTTTCTTT. Protein sequence: CAISEGSLVNTEAFF.

The rearrangement links TRBV19 to TRBJ1-5, with D possibly TRBD1 on 5 matching bases. The V end lost 3 bases, the J end lost 5 bases, and 11 bases lay between the germline ends. The CDR3 is 14 residues long. Per germline, CDR1 LNHDA and CDR2 SQIVND (reference sequence). As DNA, the CDR3 is TGTGCCAGTAGTATCGGGGGAACTCATCAGCCCCAGCATTTT. The encoded protein is CASSIGGTHQPQHF.

The rearrangement uses TRBV10-3 and TRBJ2-2; the match to TRBD1 covers 9 bases. The CDR3 extends over 15 amino acids. CDR1 and CDR2 from the germline V gene are ENHRY and SYGVKD. With V trimmed by 2 bases and J by 4 bases, 2 bases remained unmatched. The CDR3 here is CAISEPDRGTGELFF. In DNA, the CDR3 is TGTGCCATCAGTGAGCCGGACAGGGGCACCGGGGAGCTGTTTTTT.

The chain carries TRBV29-1 and TRBJ1-1; 11 nucleotides line up with TRBD1. The V and J ends lost 7 bases and 8 bases, in that order; junction bases with no gene match: 6. This CDR3 region has 12 residues. Looked up from germline, CDR1 is SQVTM and CDR2 is ANQGSEA. The CDR3 DNA follows: TGCAGCGCACTGGACAGGGGGCAAGAAGCTTTCTTT. Residues: CSALDRGQEAFF.

The chain carries TRBV4-1 and TRBJ2-7; D is unclear. The CDR3 sequence is 14 residues long. CDR1 is MGHRA and CDR2 is YSYEKL in the germline V gene. V lost 2 bases, J lost 1 base, and 9 bases lay in between. CDR3 nucleotide sequence: TGCGCCAGCAGCCAACACGGAATTTCCTACGAGCAGTACTTC. Translation gives CASSQHGISYEQYF.